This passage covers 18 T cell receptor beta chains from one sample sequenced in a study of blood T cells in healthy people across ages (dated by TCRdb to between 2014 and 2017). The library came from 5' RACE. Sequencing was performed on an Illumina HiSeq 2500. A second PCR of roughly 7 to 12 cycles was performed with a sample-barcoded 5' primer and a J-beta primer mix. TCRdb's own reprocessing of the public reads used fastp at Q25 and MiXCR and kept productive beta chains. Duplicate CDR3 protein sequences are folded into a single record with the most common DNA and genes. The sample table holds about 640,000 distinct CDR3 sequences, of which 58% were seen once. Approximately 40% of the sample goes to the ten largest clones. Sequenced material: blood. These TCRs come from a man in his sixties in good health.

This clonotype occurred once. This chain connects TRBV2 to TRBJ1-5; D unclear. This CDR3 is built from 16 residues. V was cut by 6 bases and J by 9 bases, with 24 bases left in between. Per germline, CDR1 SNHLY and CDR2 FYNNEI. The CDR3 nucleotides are TGTGCCAGCAGCCTCATCCTTGGAGAGGGAGGTAGGCCCCAGCATTTT. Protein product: CASSLILGEGGRPQHF.

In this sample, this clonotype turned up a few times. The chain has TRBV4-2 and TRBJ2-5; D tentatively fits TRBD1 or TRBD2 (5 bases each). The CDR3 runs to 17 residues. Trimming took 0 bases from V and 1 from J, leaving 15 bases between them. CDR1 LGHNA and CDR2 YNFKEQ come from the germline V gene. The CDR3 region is CASSQDPGTDPQETQYF. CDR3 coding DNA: TGTGCCAGCAGCCAAGACCCCGGGACCGACCCCCAAGAGACCCAGTACTTC.

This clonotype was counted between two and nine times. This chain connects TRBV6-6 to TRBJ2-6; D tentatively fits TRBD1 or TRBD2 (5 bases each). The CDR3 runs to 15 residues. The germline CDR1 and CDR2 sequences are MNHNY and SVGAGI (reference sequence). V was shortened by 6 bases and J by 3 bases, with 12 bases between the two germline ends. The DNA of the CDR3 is TGTGCCAGCAGCACCGCGAGGGGTGGGGCCAACGTCCTGACTTTC. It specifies CASSTARGGANVLTF.

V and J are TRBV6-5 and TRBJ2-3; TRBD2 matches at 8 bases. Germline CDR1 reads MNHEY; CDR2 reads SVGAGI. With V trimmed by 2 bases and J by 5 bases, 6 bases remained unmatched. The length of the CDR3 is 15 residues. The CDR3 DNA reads TGTGCCAGCAGTTACGCGGCGGGGGGCCGAGATACGCAGTATTTT. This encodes CASSYAAGGRDTQYF.

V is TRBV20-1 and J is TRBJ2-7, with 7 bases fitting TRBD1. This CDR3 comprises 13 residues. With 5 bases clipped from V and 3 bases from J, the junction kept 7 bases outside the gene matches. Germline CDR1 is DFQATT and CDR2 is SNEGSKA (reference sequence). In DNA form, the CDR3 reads TGCAGTGCTCAGACAGGGAACTTCTACGAGCAGTACTTC. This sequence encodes CSAQTGNFYEQYF.

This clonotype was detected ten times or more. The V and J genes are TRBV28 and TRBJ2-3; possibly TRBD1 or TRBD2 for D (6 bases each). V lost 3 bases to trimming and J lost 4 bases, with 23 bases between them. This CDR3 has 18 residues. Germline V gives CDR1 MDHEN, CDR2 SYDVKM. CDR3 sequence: CASSLSPALGGIADTQYF. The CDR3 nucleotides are TGTGCCAGCAGTTTGTCGCCCGCTTTGGGGGGCATCGCAGATACGCAGTATTTT.

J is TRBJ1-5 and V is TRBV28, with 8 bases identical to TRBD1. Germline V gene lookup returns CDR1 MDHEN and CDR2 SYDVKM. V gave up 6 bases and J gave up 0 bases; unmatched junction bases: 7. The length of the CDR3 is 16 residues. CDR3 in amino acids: CASSWMTGVSNQPQHF. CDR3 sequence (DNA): TGTGCCAGCAGCTGGATGACAGGGGTTAGCAATCAGCCCCAGCATTTT.

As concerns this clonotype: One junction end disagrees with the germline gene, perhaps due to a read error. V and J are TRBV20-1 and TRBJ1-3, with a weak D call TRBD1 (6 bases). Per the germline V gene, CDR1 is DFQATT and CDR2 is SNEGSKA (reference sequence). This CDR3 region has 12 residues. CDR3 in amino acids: CSARGPGNTTYF. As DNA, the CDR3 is TGCAGTGCCAGGGGCCCCGGAAACACCACATATTTT.

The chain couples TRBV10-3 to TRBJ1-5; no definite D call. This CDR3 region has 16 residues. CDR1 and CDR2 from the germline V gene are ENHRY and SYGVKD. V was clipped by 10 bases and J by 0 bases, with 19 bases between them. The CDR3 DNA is TGTGCCACCGCCTCAGGCCAGCAATATAGCAATCAGCCCCAGCATTTT. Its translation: CATASGQQYSNQPQHF.

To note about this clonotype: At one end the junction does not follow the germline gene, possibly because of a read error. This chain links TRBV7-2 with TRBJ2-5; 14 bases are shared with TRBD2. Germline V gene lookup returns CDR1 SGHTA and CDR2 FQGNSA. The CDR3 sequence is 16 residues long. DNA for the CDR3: TGTGCCTGCAGCCCCGGACTAGCGGGGGGCTTGGAGACCCAGTACTTC. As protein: CACSPGLAGGLETQYF.

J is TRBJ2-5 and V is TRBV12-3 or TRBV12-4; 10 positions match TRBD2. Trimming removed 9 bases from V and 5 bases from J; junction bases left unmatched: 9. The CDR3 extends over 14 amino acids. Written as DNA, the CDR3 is TGTGCCAGTGGAAACCTAGCGGGGGAGGAGACCCAGTACTTC. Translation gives CASGNLAGEETQYF.

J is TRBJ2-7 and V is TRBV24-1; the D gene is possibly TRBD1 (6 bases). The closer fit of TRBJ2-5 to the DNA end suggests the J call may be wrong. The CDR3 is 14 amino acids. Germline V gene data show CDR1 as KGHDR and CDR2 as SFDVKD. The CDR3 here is CATSDTRGSETQYF. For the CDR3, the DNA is TGTGCCACCAGTGACACCAGGGGTTCGGAGACCCAGTACTTC.

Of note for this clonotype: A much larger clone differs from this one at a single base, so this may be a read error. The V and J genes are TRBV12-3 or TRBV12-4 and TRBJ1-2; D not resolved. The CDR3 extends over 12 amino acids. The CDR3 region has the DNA TGTGCCTGCAGTCTGAGGACCTATGGCTACACCTTC. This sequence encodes CACSLRTYGYTF.

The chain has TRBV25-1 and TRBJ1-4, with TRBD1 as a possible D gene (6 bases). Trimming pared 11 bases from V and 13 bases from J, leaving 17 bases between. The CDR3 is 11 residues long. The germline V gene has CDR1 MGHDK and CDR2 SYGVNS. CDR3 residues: CAGGMDRRLFF. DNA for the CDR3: TGTGCCGGCGGAATGGACAGAAGACTGTTTTTT.

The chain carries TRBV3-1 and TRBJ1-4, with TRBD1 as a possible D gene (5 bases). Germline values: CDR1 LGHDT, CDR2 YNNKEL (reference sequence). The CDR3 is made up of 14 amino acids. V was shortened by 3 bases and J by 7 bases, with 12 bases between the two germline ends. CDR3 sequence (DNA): TGTGCCAGCAGCCAGGCTGGACAAGTTGAAAAACTGTTTTTT. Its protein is CASSQAGQVEKLFF.

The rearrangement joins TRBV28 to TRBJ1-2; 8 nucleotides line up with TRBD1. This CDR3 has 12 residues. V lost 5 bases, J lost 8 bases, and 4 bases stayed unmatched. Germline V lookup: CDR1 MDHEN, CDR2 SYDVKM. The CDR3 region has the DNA TGTGCCAGCAGTCTCCGACAGGGGGGCTACACCTTC. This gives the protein CASSLRQGGYTF.

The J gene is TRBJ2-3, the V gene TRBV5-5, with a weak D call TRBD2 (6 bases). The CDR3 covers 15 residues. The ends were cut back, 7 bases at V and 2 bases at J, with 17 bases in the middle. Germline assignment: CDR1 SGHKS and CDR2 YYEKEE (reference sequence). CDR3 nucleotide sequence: TGTGCCAGCGGTAGGGACTCCAAAAACACAGATACGCAGTATTTT. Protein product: CASGRDSKNTDTQYF.

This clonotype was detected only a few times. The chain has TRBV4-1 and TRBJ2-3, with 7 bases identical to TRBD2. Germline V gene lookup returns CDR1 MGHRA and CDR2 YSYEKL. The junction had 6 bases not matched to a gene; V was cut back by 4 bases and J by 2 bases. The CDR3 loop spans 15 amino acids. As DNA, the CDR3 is TGCGCCAGCAGCCGCGGGACTACCAACACAGATACGCAGTATTTT. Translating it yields CASSRGTTNTDTQYF.